The 30 T cell receptor beta chains below come from one sample, sequenced in a study of siplizumab effects on memory and regulatory T cells. TCRdb's copy holds only in-frame clones and misses some; the assay was immunoSEQ multiplex PCR. The table records more than 85,000 clones, about 93% of them present only once. Specimen: Tregs sorted from blood. These receptors all stem from a human donor in good health.

The chain carries TRBV18 and TRBJ2-7; D uncertain. From germline, CDR1 is KGHSH and CDR2 LQKENI. CDR3 length equals 14 residues. Trimming removed 2 bases at V and 0 bases at J, with 8 bases between. CDR3 loop: CASSPISSSYEQYF. The CDR3 nucleotides are TGTGCCAGCTCACCAATCTCCAGCTCCTACGAGCAGTACTTC.

This clone has a handful of counts. CDR3 sequence: CASSQGASGAFF. In DNA form, the CDR3 reads TGTGCCAGCAGCCAGGGGGCGAGTGGGGCTTTCTTT. The rearrangement joins TRBV25-1 to TRBJ1-1; TRBD1 aligns across 8 bases. CDR1 and CDR2 (germline): MGHDK, SYGVNS. The CDR3 extends over 12 amino acids. V shed 6 bases, J shed 11 bases, and the junction held 8 bases outside the gene matches.

The rearrangement links TRBV29-1 to TRBJ1-2, with D unresolved. Trimming left V 4 bases short and J 6 bases short, with 12 bases between. Germline lookup yields CDR1 SQVTM and CDR2 ANQGSEA. The CDR3 is made up of 12 amino acids. The chain's CDR3 is CSVAFGFDGYTF. CDR3 sequence (DNA): TGCAGCGTTGCTTTCGGTTTCGATGGCTACACCTTC.

The rearrangement links TRBV28 to TRBJ2-7; D might be TRBD2 (5 bases). The CDR3 is 16 residues long. CDR1 is MDHEN and CDR2 is SYDVKM in the germline V gene. Deletions cut 6 bases from V and 5 bases from J, with 23 bases between. This CDR3 reads CASRRLSNSGRNEQYF. Written as DNA, the CDR3 is TGTGCCAGCAGAAGACTAAGCAACTCTGGTAGGAACGAGCAGTACTTC.

The CDR3 DNA follows: TGCGCCAGCAGCCGGGACAGGGGTACACCTTATGGCTACACCTTC. Residues: CASSRDRGTPYGYTF. The V gene is TRBV4-1, the J gene TRBJ1-2, with 10 bases aligning to TRBD1. CDR1 and CDR2 from the germline V gene are MGHRA and YSYEKL. The CDR3 runs 15 residues. Trimming cost V 4 bases and J 5 bases; bases outside gene matches: 7.

The CDR3 region is CASSLIGERADTQYF. CDR3 sequence (DNA): TGTGCCAGCAGCTTGATTGGGGAGCGGGCAGATACGCAGTATTTT. The J gene is TRBJ2-3, the V gene TRBV5-6; D may be TRBD2 (6 bases). Germline CDR1 reads SGHDT; CDR2 reads YYEEEE. V gave up 1 base and J gave up 4 bases, with 13 bases separating them. CDR3 length equals 15 residues.

J is TRBJ1-2 and V is TRBV5-1; unclear D gene. The CDR3 consists of 12 residues. CDR1 is SGHRS and CDR2 is YFSETQ in the germline V gene. The V gene lost 3 bases and the J gene lost 0 bases, with 3 bases spanning the gap. The CDR3 reads CASSSSNYGYTF. CDR3 nucleotide sequence: TGCGCCAGCAGCTCCTCTAACTATGGCTACACCTTC.

The rearrangement links TRBV7-6 to TRBJ1-6; D ambiguous. V lost 5 bases, J lost 10 bases, and 21 bases lay in between. The CDR3 spans 16 residues. CDR1 and CDR2 (germline): SGHVS, FNYEAQ. The chain's CDR3 is CASSRRAPGLLSPLHF. CDR3 coding DNA: TGTGCCAGCAGCCGCCGGGCTCCGGGCCTCTTGTCACCCCTCCACTTT.

The V and J genes are TRBV14 and TRBJ2-6, with D possibly matching TRBD1 (5 bases). Germline V gene lookup returns CDR1 SGHDN and CDR2 FVKESK. The V end lost 2 bases, the J end lost 3 bases, and 14 bases lay between the germline ends. The CDR3 spans 17 residues. The CDR3 loop reads CASSQPLGRSGANVLTF. The CDR3 DNA sequence: TGTGCCAGCAGCCAACCCCTGGGGCGGAGTGGGGCCAACGTCCTGACTTTC. The full variable domain, in which reference TRBV14 and TRBJ2-6 provide the parts outside the CDR3, is EAGVTQFPSHSVIEKGQTVTLRCDPISGHDNLYWYRRVMGKEIKFLLHFVKESKQDESGMPNNRFLAERTGGTYSTLKVQPAELEDSGVYFCASSQPLGRSGANVLTFGAGSRLTVL.

The chain recombines TRBV27 with TRBJ2-6; the D is unclear. Trimming cost V 3 bases and J 0 bases, with 9 bases left between them. Looked up from germline, CDR1 is MNHEY and CDR2 is SMNVEV (reference sequence). There are 16 residues in the CDR3. In nucleotides, the CDR3 is TGTGCCAGCAGTTTCCGGACCCGCTCTGGGGCCAACGTCCTGACTTTC. Protein product: CASSFRTRSGANVLTF.

The chain uses TRBV7-9 and TRBJ2-7; D gene unclear. CDR1 is SEHNR and CDR2 is FQNEAQ in the germline V gene (reference sequence). This CDR3 spans 13 amino acids. The V end was cut by 3 bases, the J end by 0 bases, with 6 bases between. CDR3 sequence (DNA): TGTGCCAGCAGCTTTCGGAGCTCCTACGAGCAGTACTTC. It yields the protein CASSFRSSYEQYF.

The rearrangement joins TRBV27 to TRBJ2-5; D ambiguous. Per germline, CDR1 MNHEY and CDR2 SMNVEV (reference sequence). This CDR3 is 14 amino acids long. Trimming pared 2 bases from V and 5 bases from J, leaving 12 bases between. The CDR3: CASSLRLVGETQYF. For the CDR3, the DNA is TGTGCCAGCAGTTTAAGGCTAGTAGGGGAGACCCAGTACTTC.

The chain combines TRBV19 with TRBJ2-2, with TRBD1 matching over 8 bases. The V and J ends lost 5 bases and 4 bases, in that order; junction bases with no gene match: 6. The germline V gene encodes CDR1 LNHDA and CDR2 SQIVND (reference sequence). This CDR3 region has 15 residues. The CDR3, as DNA: TGTGCCAGTAGTGGCAGGGGGCTGGGCACCGGGGAGCTGTTTTTT. Protein: CASSGRGLGTGELFF.

DNA of the CDR3: TGTGCCAGCAGAACAGGGGATGAGCAGTTCTTC. Translated, it gives CASRTGDEQFF. The chain joins TRBV7-8 to TRBJ2-1; the match to TRBD1 covers 7 bases. The CDR3 loop spans 11 amino acids. Germline lookup yields CDR1 SGHVS and CDR2 FQNEAQ. The V and J ends lost 6 bases and 8 bases, in that order; junction bases with no gene match: 1.

This chain links TRBV28 with TRBJ2-1, with 10 positions matching TRBD2. The length of the CDR3 is 16 residues. Germline assignment: CDR1 MDHEN and CDR2 SYDVKM. V was pared by 1 base and J by 7 bases, with 7 bases of the junction left unmatched. CDR3 nucleotide sequence: TGTGCCAGCAGTTTATACTCGGGACTAGCGATAAATGAGCAGTTCTTC. It encodes CASSLYSGLAINEQFF.

The rearrangement links TRBV9 to TRBJ1-1, with 9 bases aligning to TRBD1. This CDR3 comprises 17 residues. The V and J ends lost 3 bases and 5 bases, in that order; junction bases with no gene match: 14. CDR1 and CDR2 (germline): SGDLS, YYNGEE. CDR3 DNA sequence: TGTGCCAGCAGCGGGGTAGGGACAGGGCTAAGGGAGACTGAAGCTTTCTTT. Its protein is CASSGVGTGLRETEAFF.

This sequence joins TRBV18 and TRBJ1-1; D is unresolved. The CDR3 is 13 amino acids. Trimming pared 6 bases from V and 3 bases from J, leaving 11 bases between. Germline V CDR1 and CDR2: KGHSH, LQKENI. Here the CDR3 reads CASSPGVDTEAFF. In DNA, the CDR3 is TGTGCCAGCTCCCCGGGAGTAGACACTGAAGCTTTCTTT.

The gene calls are TRBV18 and TRBJ1-4; D is ambiguous. Germline V gene sequence: CDR1 KGHSH, CDR2 LQKENI. With 4 bases removed from V and 5 bases from J, the gap between germline ends came to 17 bases. There are 16 residues in the CDR3. The CDR3 sequence: CASSQSINVGNEKLFF. The CDR3 DNA reads TGTGCCAGCTCACAATCTATCAATGTGGGGAATGAAAAACTGTTTTTT.

The V call is TRBV18, the J call TRBJ1-2; 8 bases are a match to TRBD1. The CDR3 runs 13 residues. Trimming at V came to 3 bases and at J to 6 bases, leaving 3 bases not matched to a gene. The V gene's germline CDR1 is KGHSH and CDR2 LQKENI. Here the CDR3 reads CASSPDRGDGYTF. CDR3 in DNA: TGTGCCAGCTCACCCGACAGGGGAGATGGCTACACCTTC.

As DNA, the CDR3 is TGTGCCAGCAGCAGCCAAGTCCAGGTAAGAAGCTCCTACGAGCAGTACTTC. Its protein is CASSSQVQVRSSYEQYF. The genes are TRBV14 and TRBJ2-7; D gene ambiguous. CDR3 size: 17 residues. CDR1 and CDR2 from the germline V gene are SGHDN and FVKESK. Between the trimmed V and J ends, which lost 5 bases and 0 bases, there was a span of 20 bases.

This chain uses TRBV5-1 with TRBJ2-2, with 10 bases lining up with TRBD2. CDR1 and CDR2 from the germline V gene are SGHRS and YFSETQ. This CDR3 spans 18 amino acids. V shed 1 base and J 5 bases; nucleotides not matched to a gene: 11. The CDR3 nucleotides read TGCGCCAGCAGCTTGATGGTAGCGCTAGCGGGAGAGACCGGGGAGCTGTTTTTT. Its protein is CASSLMVALAGETGELFF. Filled out from reference TRBV5-1 and TRBJ2-2, the complete variable domain reads KAGVTQTPRYLIKTRGQQVTLSCSPISGHRSVSWYQQTPGQGLQFLFEYFSETQRNKGNFPGRFSGRQFSNSRSEMNVSTLELGDSALYLCASSLMVALAGETGELFFGEGSRLTVL.

V usage is TRBV7-3 and J usage is TRBJ2-2; D may be TRBD2 (5 bases). Trimming pared 4 bases from V and 6 bases from J, leaving 12 bases between. Germline CDR1 SGHTA, CDR2 FQGTGA. This CDR3 has 14 residues. Here the CDR3 reads CASSYNAGPGELFF. The CDR3 DNA follows: TGTGCCAGCAGCTACAATGCGGGTCCCGGGGAGCTGTTTTTT. The full variable domain, with the rest looked up from reference TRBV7-3 and TRBJ2-2, is GAGVSQTPSNKVTEKGKYVELRCDPISGHTALYWYRQSLGQGPEFLIYFQGTGAADDSGLPNDRFFAVRPEGSVSTLKIQRTERGDSAVYLCASSYNAGPGELFFGEGSRLTVL.

The chain carries TRBV5-6 and TRBJ2-2; no reliable D call. This CDR3 is built from 15 residues. The V gene's germline CDR1 is SGHDT and CDR2 YYEEEE. The V end was cut by 3 bases, the J end by 0 bases, with 9 bases between. The CDR3 region has the DNA TGTGCCAGCAGCTACATCACAGCGAACACCGGGGAGCTGTTTTTT. Translating it yields CASSYITANTGELFF.

The chain is built from TRBV7-2 and TRBJ2-6; the D gene is possibly TRBD2 (5 bases). Germline CDR1 SGHTA, CDR2 FQGNSA. This CDR3 is built from 14 residues. Trimming shortened V by 5 bases and J by 2 bases, and 7 bases separated the two germline ends. The CDR3 region has the DNA TGTGCCAGCAGCGGGAGCACTGGGGCCAACGTCCTGACTTTC. Protein: CASSGSTGANVLTF.

This chain uses TRBV7-8 with TRBJ1-5, with 7 nucleotides matching TRBD1. After removal of 1 base from V and 5 bases from J, the junction contained 5 bases not matched to a gene. This CDR3 has 15 amino acids. Germline assignment: CDR1 SGHVS and CDR2 FQNEAQ. The CDR3, as DNA: TGTGCCAGCAGCTTAGGAGGGGGCAGGGATCAGCCCCAGCATTTT. Residues: CASSLGGGRDQPQHF.

The chain couples TRBV27 to TRBJ1-3; no clear D. The length of the CDR3 is 14 residues. V was pared by 0 bases and J by 2 bases, with 5 bases between. Germline CDR1 MNHEY, CDR2 SMNVEV (reference sequence). Written as DNA, the CDR3 is TGTGCCAGCAGTTTATCCTCGGCTGGAAACACCATATATTTT. Residues: CASSLSSAGNTIYF.

This clone was counted between two and nine times. The J gene is TRBJ2-7, the V gene TRBV19; 10 nucleotides align to TRBD2. V shed 5 bases, J shed 4 bases, and the junction held 8 bases outside the gene matches. Germline CDR1 is LNHDA and CDR2 is SQIVND (reference sequence). The length of the CDR3 is 15 residues. The CDR3 loop is CASSRLSSGRYEQYF. The CDR3 bases are TGTGCCAGTAGTCGGCTTTCTAGCGGGAGATACGAGCAGTACTTC.

The chain joins TRBV19 to TRBJ1-5, with D unclear. Germline V gives CDR1 LNHDA, CDR2 SQIVND (reference sequence). The CDR3 runs to 14 residues. V was clipped by 3 bases and J by 4 bases, with 10 bases between them. This chain's CDR3 is CASSIRILNQPQHF. The CDR3 bases are TGTGCCAGTAGTATCCGCATCCTTAATCAGCCCCAGCATTTT.

This chain connects TRBV30 to TRBJ1-3; D gene unclear. Between the trimmed V and J ends, which lost 3 bases and 0 bases, there was a span of 15 bases. This CDR3 spans 16 amino acids. In germline, CDR1 is GTSNPN, CDR2 SVGIG (reference sequence). The CDR3 region is CAWRPRAPRSGNTIYF. The CDR3 DNA sequence: TGTGCCTGGAGACCCAGAGCACCCCGCTCTGGAAACACCATATATTTT.

The CDR3 protein is CASSVGDRYTEAFF. The CDR3 coding sequence is TGTGCCAGCAGCGTAGGGGATCGATACACTGAAGCTTTCTTT. The chain employs TRBV9 and TRBJ1-1; the D is unclear. This CDR3 comprises 14 residues. V was trimmed by 0 bases and J by 3 bases, leaving 9 bases between them. Germline lookup yields CDR1 SGDLS and CDR2 YYNGEE.